The T cell receptor beta chain under discussion was sequenced for a study of CD8 T cells in ankylosing spondylitis. The study's findings and limits: Disease-linked clones had a CD8+ phenotype and relatively low frequency in peripheral blood. Several highly homologous variants made up a TCR beta motif, and this motif appeared characteristic of ankylosing spondylitis blood. Clones linked to disease were reported to show significant enrichment in matched ankylosing spondylitis synovial fluid.

This clonotype was counted at least ten times. Its antigen is currently unknown. From the 5' RACE reads, TCRdb called clonotypes with MiXCR, one entry per CDR3 protein. The table shows roughly 250,000 distinct CDR3 sequences, with approximately 9% occurring only once. This TCR was recovered from a male donor with ankylosing spondylitis or in good health (not recorded which). Sequenced material: blood, either unsorted or a sorted T cell fraction (not recorded which).

CDR3 DNA: TGCAGTGCTTACAGGGGGAGGGGCAATGAGCAGTTCTTC. Amino acid sequence: CSAYRGRGNEQFF. The V call is TRBV20-1, the J call TRBJ2-1; D may be TRBD1 (8 bases). Trimming removed 5 bases from V and 6 bases from J, with 14 bases in between. The CDR3 totals 13 residues. CDR1 and CDR2 from the germline V gene are DFQATT and SNEGSKA (reference sequence).